This is a list of T cell receptor beta chains from one sample in a study of blood T cell repertoires in COVID-19. Libraries were prepared by immunoSEQ multiplex PCR; TCRdb keeps only in-frame clonotypes and omits some of them. The table shows hundreds of thousands of clones, with over 75% occurring only once. The source material was peripheral blood. The receptors originated from a man aged 18-30 years with active or convalescent COVID-19. Both conserved end residues are part of each CDR3. A D gene is named only where the DNA matches it firmly.

V gene	D gene	J gene	CDR3 DNA	CDR3 protein
TRBV29-1	-	TRBJ1-4	TGCAGCGCCCTAGTCAATGAAAAACTGTTTTTT	CSALVNEKLFF
TRBV27	-	TRBJ2-1	TGTGCCAGCACCGCGGGGCTCTCCTACAATGAGCAGTTCTTC	CASTAGLSYNEQFF
TRBV5-8	-	TRBJ1-5	TGTGCCAGCAGCCAACGGGACACTTATCAGCCCCAGCATTTT	CASSQRDTYQPQHF
TRBV13	-	TRBJ1-4	TGTGCCAGCAGCTTCGGGACACTGGCAACTAATGAAAAACTGTTTTTT	CASSFGTLATNEKLFF
TRBV5-8	-	TRBJ1-1	TGTGCCAGCAGCTTGAGCGGGGGCGGATTGGACACTGAAGCTTTCTTT	CASSLSGGGLDTEAFF
TRBV4-3	-	TRBJ2-7	TGCGCCAGCAGCCAAGATGGCAGCTCCTACGAGCAGTACTTC	CASSQDGSSYEQYF
TRBV12-3/TRBV12-4	-	TRBJ2-2	TGTGCCAGCAGCTTCGGGGGCGGGGAGCTGTTTTTT	CASSFGGGELFF
TRBV2	TRBD1	TRBJ1-1	TGTGCCAGCCTTTTTTTTCAGGGGGATACTGAAGCTTTCTTT	CASLFFQGDTEAFF
TRBV7-2	-	TRBJ2-2	TGTGCCAGCAGCTTTTGGACAGACAACACCGGGGAGCTGTTTTTT	CASSFWTDNTGELFF
TRBV6-5	TRBD1	TRBJ1-3	TGTGCCAGCGGTCAGGGGGGCGGAAACACCATATATTTT	CASGQGGGNTIYF
TRBV10-1	-	TRBJ2-1	TGCGCCACCCCTCCCAGGGACTTCTACAATGAGCAGTTCTTC	CATPPRDFYNEQFF
TRBV5-1	TRBD1	TRBJ1-6	TGCGCCAGCAGCTTGACAGATCGACAGGGGGGTAATTCACCCCTCCACTTT	CASSLTDRQGGNSPLHF
TRBV5-1	-	TRBJ1-3	TGCGCCAGCAGCCCCAGGGGAGCGCCTGGAAACACCATATATTTT	CASSPRGAPGNTIYF
TRBV20-1	TRBD1	TRBJ1-1	TGCAGTGCTAGAGACAGGGGGCGAGCTTTCTTT	CSARDRGRAFF
TRBV12-3/TRBV12-4	-	TRBJ2-1	TGTGCCAGCACTCTGGGGGGGGCCAATGAGCAGTTCTTC	CASTLGGANEQFF
TRBV13	TRBD1	TRBJ2-7	TGTGCCAGCAGCCCAAGGAAACAGGGGGCGGCTTACGAGCAGTACTTC	CASSPRKQGAAYEQYF
TRBV5-4	TRBD2	TRBJ2-7	TGTGCCATCCACCTCTCGACTAGCGGGGACTACGAGCAGTACTTC	CAIHLSTSGDYEQYF
TRBV13	-	TRBJ2-7	TGTGCCAGCAGCCTGTCCGGGACAACAGGCGAGCAGTACTTC	CASSLSGTTGEQYF
TRBV4-1	TRBD2	TRBJ2-5	TGCGCCAGCAGCCAAGAGCCTAGCGGACTGCTCAGGGAGACCCAGTACTTC	CASSQEPSGLLRETQYF
TRBV19	-	TRBJ1-2	TGTGCCAGTAGTATACAAGGGGATTACTATGGCTACACCTTC	CASSIQGDYYGYTF
TRBV5-6	TRBD2	TRBJ2-2	TGTGCCAGCAGCATGATTACACGGGAGGCCGGGGAGCTGTTTTTT	CASSMITREAGELFF
TRBV29-1	-	TRBJ1-3	TGCAGCGAAACCCAGGGAAGCTCTGGAAACACCATATATTTT	CSETQGSSGNTIYF
TRBV5-5	TRBD1	TRBJ1-6	TGTGCCAGCAGCTTGGGACGTACAGGGGTTAATTCACCCCTCCACTTT	CASSLGRTGVNSPLHF